This T cell receptor (beta chain) comes out of a study of T-cell reconstitution after alpha-beta-depleted transplantation in children. Regarding the study as a whole: About two months after transplant, alpha-beta T cells reportedly came from several hundred expanded graft clones. When one year had passed after transplant, most T-cell counts and diversity came from newly produced T cells. Some patients' high day-60 TCRbeta diversity was traced to surviving recipient T cells and thymic progenitors.

This clonotype was picked up a small number of times. No antigen is known for it. Unique molecular identifiers were incorporated during preparation of the TCRbeta library. TCRdb reanalysed the PCR reads using MiXCR and keeps one entry per CDR3 protein. The repertoire holds 450,000 to 700,000 distinct CDR3 sequences, with 25% to 30% as singletons. Material: PBMCs, obtained before TCRalphabeta/CD19-depleted stem cell transplant. This sequence was found in a boy in the first two years of life with Wiskott-Aldrich syndrome, due to receive a stem cell transplant.

The CDR3 sequence is CASSLVGGRAFISSYNEQFF. CDR3 sequence (DNA): TGCGCCAGCAGCTTGGTAGGCGGGAGGGCTTTCATCAGCTCCTACAATGAGCAGTTCTTC. The V and J genes are TRBV5-1 and TRBJ2-1; 9 bases map to TRBD2. The CDR3 spans 20 residues. Germline CDR1 and CDR2: SGHRS and YFSETQ. V dropped 0 bases and J dropped 0; count of bases not matched to a gene: 13.